The present TCR beta chain was sequenced within a study of T cells after posttransplantation cyclophosphamide. Findings and limits, study-wide: Skin or GI-infiltrating T cells shared few TRB sequences with blood. Recipient CMV seropositivity and CMV reactivation strongly tracked TRB clonality. Later post-transplant blood repertoires were often dominated by donor CD8+ memory clones.

The count of this clone is one. Its antigen is unknown. TCRdb's table, derived via immunoSEQ multiplex PCR, lists solely in-frame clones and lacks some. The table records approximately 40,000 clones, about three quarters of them present only once. Treatment was busulfan-fludarabine conditioning, a marrow graft, and cyclophosphamide on days +3 and +4. Trimming left V 1 base short and J 1 base short, with 9 bases between. This CDR3 spans 15 amino acids. The sample here was CD4+ T cells sorted from blood, taken 1,700 to 2,000 days after a stem cell transplant with posttransplant cyclophosphamide. The chain carries TRBV23-1 and TRBJ2-3, with D perhaps TRBD2 (6 bases). TRBV23-1 qualifies as an ORF whose function is uncertain. The TCR originated in a female patient aged 40 to 50 who received an allogeneic stem cell transplant from a related donor, was CMV-positive, and had no GVHD. Among the T cells, some may be from the graft donor. The CDR3 protein is CASSQFGGGTDTQYF. Written as DNA, the CDR3 is TGCGCCAGCAGTCAATTCGGGGGTGGCACAGATACGCAGTATTTT.